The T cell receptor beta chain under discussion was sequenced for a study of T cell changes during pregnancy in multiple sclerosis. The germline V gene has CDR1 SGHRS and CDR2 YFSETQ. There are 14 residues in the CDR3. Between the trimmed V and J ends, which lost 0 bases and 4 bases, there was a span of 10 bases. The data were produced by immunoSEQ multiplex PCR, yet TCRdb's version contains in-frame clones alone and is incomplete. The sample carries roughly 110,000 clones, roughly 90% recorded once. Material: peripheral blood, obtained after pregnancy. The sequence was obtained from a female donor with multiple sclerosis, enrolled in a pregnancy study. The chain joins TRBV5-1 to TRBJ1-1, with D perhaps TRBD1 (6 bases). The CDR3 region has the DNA TGCGCCAGCAGCTTGGGGGGGCAGGGCACTGAAGCTTTCTTT. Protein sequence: CASSLGGQGTEAFF.